Sequencing of this TCR beta chain was carried out in a study of graft-versus-host responses after intestinal transplantation. Study at large: Tacrolimus plus steroids were given to all recipients for about three years, preceded by anti-thymocyte globulin induction.

On this clone itself: Its target is unknown.

CDR1 SGHDT and CDR2 YYEEEE come from the germline V gene. CDR3 length: 12 amino acids. V dropped 4 bases and J dropped 0 bases, with 5 bases sitting between them. TCRdb's copy holds only in-frame clones and misses some; the assay was immunoSEQ multiplex PCR. The data show tens of thousands of clones, about nine tenths seen once. Study-wide results and caveats: Patients who carried graft-donor T cell macrochimerism also had high graft-versus-host to host-versus-graft clonal ratios in their allografts. GvH clones detected in recipient marrow included some appearing first in ileum or blood. Early post-transplant HvG declines tracked with peak circulating GvH clone levels.

The TCR sequence derives from a human donor who received an intestinal transplant. The chain carries TRBV5-6 and TRBJ2-7; weak D call: TRBD2 (5 bases). The source was unstimulated CD8+ T cells sorted from spleen or lymph node cells, collected before intestinal transplant. The CDR3 loop reads CASSEGSYEQYF. CDR3 DNA: TGTGCCAGCAGCGAGGGCTCCTACGAGCAGTACTTC.